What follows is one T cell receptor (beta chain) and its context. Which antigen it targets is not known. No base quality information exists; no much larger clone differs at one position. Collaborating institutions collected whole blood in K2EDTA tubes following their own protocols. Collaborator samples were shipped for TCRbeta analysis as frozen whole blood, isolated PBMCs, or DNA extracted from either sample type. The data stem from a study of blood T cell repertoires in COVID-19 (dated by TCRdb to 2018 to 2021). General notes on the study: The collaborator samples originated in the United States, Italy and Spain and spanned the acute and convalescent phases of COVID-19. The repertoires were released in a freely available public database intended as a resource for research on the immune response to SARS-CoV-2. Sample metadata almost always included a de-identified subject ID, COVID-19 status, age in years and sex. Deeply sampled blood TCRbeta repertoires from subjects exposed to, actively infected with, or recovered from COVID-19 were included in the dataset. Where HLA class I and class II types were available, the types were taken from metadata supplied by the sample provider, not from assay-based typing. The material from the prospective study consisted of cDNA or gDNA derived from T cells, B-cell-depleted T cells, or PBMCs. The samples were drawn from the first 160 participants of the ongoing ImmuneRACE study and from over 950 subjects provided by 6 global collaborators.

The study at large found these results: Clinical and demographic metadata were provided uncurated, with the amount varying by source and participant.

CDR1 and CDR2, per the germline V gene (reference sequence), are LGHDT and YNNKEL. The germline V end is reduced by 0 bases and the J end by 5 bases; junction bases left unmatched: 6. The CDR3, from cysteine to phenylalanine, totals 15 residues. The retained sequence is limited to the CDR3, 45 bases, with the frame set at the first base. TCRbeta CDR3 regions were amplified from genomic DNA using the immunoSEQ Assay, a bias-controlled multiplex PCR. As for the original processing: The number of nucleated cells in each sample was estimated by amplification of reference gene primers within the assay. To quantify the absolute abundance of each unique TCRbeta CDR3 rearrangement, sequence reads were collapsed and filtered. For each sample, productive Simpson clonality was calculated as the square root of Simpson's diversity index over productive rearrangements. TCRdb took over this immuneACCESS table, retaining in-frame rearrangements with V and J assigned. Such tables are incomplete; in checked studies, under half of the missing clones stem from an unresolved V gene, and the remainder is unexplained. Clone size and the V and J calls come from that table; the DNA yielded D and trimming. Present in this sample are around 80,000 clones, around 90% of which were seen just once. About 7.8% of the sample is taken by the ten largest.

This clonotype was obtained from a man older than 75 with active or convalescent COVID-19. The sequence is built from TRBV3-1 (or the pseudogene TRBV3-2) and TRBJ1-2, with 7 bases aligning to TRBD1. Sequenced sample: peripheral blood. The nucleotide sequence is TGTGCCAGCAGCCAAGATGCGACAGGGACATATGGCTACACCTTC. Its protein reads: CASSQDATGTYGYTF.